This T cell receptor beta chain emerged from a study of T cells in Graves' hyperthyroidism and ophthalmopathy (dated by TCRdb to between 2018 and 2021). Regarding the research as a whole: Peripheral blood was sampled at the time of initial diagnosis, prior to any treatment. The paper reports TCR Vbeta CDR3 sequencing of some 140 peripheral blood samples: some 41 ophthalmopathy, fewer than 85 hyperthyroidism and around 17 progressor patients. In more than 5 Graves' hyperthyroidism patients, the study also compared T-cell repertoires from thyroid tissue with T-cell repertoires from blood. The roughly 94 discovery patients were randomly divided into training and test sets at a 7:3 ratio. Once sampling was done, hyperthyroidism patients were given methimazole at a starting dose of 30 mg daily, whereas ophthalmopathy patients were given high-dose intravenous methylprednisolone. To identify TCR V-J signatures that set the groups apart, the researchers used a discovery cohort of about a hundred patients, made up of 43 with Graves' ophthalmopathy and about 59 with stable Graves' hyperthyroidism. An independent validation cohort of around 19 hyperthyroidism patients and 17 patients who later progressed to ophthalmopathy tested prospective prediction of ophthalmopathy.

Deletion took 5 bases off V and 9 bases off J, with a span of 14 bases between the germline ends. Inclusive of the bounding cysteine and phenylalanine, the CDR3 is 14 residues long. The only DNA kept is the CDR3, 42 bases in frame from the first base. As encoded in the germline V gene, CDR1 is MDHEN while CDR2 is SYDVKM. Study-level results and caveats: A 13 V-J signature model separated ophthalmopathy from stable hyperthyroidism, with around 91% sensitivity and about 81% specificity in cross-validation and 80%/75% in testing. Blood samples also contained most of the expanded thyroid clonotypes (frequency above 0.001), which suggests that blood repertoires may reflect thyroid immune responses. In validation, the model predicted progression to ophthalmopathy with 55% to 71% sensitivity and over 72% specificity, a median of 6.5 months before onset. Sample size was not statistically predetermined, and blinding of investigators to group allocation was not performed.

Ophthalmopathy patients had moderately to severely active disease, Clinical Activity Score of at least 3, NOSPECS grade of at least 4, and duration under 3 months. Any patient with an uncontrolled infection, another autoimmune disease, pregnancy or lactation was excluded. Diagnoses were based on clinical symptoms, serum thyroxine and TRAb, thyroid ultrasound and orbital computed tomography. Ficoll-Paque density gradient centrifugation was used to isolate PBMCs from under 11 ml of fresh peripheral blood. Trizol reagent was used to extract total RNA, and RNA quality was then checked on an Agilent 2100 Bioanalyzer. This clonotype was seen at least ten times. It lacks a known antigen. No much larger clonotype is one base removed from it; base qualities were not supplied. The TCR beta CDR3 regions were amplified from RNA transcripts. The TCR CDR3 was subjected to a first round of RT-PCR using the HTBI primer set and the Qiagen OneStep RT-PCR kit. Libraries were constructed in a second round of multiplex PCR, after which size selection and purification were carried out. Paired-end sequencing of the libraries was performed with 100 bp reads on an Illumina HiSeq2000. The published analysis was carried out like this. SOAPnuke was used to process the raw data, removing reads that contained adapters or uncalled bases, had a mean Phred below 15, or lacked an exact match to the constant primer or identifier. High-quality paired reads were merged with COPE v1.2.5, and unique nucleotide sequences were defined as clonotypes. MiTCR v1.1 was used to align the clonotypes against IMGT TRBV, TRBD and TRBJ reference segments. The analysis was restricted to V-J combinations with a frequency above 0.0001, which together covered just over 99% of the repertoires. A TCS score was defined as the ratio between F50 (clonal expansion) and ExV (chaos), using BLOSUM62-based TCRdist between CDR3 peptides within each V-J. Welch's t-statistics and random forest reduced 500 to 550 V-J features to roughly 13, which were used in a naive Bayes classifier (R e1071). In TCRdb, the public reads were trimmed at Q25 with fastp and aligned with MiXCR, with productive beta chains retained. Rows with a matching CDR3 protein are joined into one entry that keeps the most common DNA and genes. These V and J calls derive from TCRdb rather than the authors' analysis. The sample table shows approximately 600,000 distinct CDR3 sequences, and 20% to 25% are seen once. The ten largest clones add up to 34% of the sample.

The chain links TRBV28 with TRBJ1-6; the D gene lacks a confident call. Sequenced input: blood. The sequence came from a man under 40 with Graves' ophthalmopathy. CDR3 loop: CASSPSGVASPLHF. The DNA reads as follows: TGTGCCAGCAGTCCTAGTGGTGTAGCTTCACCCCTCCACTTT.